The T cell receptor (beta chain) described here comes from a study of cytomegalovirus exposure and HLA in healthy donors. For this clone: Its cognate antigen is unknown.

Researchers ran the PCR with 60 Vbeta and 13 Jbeta primers. The method was immunoSEQ multiplex PCR; TCRdb's version includes in-frame clones alone and lacks a portion of them. The sample shows some 90,000 clones, 60% to 75% of them seen only once. This CDR3 has 16 residues. Study results and caveats: In vitro checks showed that a few CMV-associated chains really do target CMV antigens. In the analysis, some V segments, TRBV6-2 and TRBV6-3 included, were excluded as indistinguishable.

The source is a female donor in good health and CMV-seropositive. V and J are TRBV21-1 and TRBJ1-5; TRBD1 is the table's D call and was not checked against the DNA. TRBV21-1 is noted as a pseudogene. Sequenced input: PBMCs. The CDR3 DNA sequence: TGTGCCAGCCCCCAGGGGGACAGGGTACTCAATCAGCCCCAGCATTTT. Protein product: CASPQGDRVLNQPQHF.